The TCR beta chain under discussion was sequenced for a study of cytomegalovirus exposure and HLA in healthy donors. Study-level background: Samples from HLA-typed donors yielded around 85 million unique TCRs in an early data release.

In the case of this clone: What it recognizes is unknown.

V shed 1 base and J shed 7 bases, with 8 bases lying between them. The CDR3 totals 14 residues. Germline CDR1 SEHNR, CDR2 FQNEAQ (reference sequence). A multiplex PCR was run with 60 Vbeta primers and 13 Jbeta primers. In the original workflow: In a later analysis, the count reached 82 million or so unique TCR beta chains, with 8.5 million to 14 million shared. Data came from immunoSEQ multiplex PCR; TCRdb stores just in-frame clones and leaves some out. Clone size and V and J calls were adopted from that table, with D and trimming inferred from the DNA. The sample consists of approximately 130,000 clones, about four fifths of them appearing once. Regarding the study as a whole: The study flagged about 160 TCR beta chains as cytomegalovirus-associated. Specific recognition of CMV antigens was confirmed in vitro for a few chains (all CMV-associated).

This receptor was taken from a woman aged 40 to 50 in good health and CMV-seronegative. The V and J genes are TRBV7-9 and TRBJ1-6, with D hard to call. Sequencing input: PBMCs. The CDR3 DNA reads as TGTGCCAGCAGCTTAGAGGCGGAAAATTCACCCCTCCACTTT. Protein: CASSLEAENSPLHF. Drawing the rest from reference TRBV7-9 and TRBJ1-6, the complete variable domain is DTGVSQNPRHKITKRGQNVTFRCDPISEHNRLYWYRQTLGQGPEFLTYFQNEAQLEKSRLLSDRFSAERPKGSFSTLEIQRTEQGDSAMYLCASSLEAENSPLHFGNGTRLTVT.